These 27 T cell receptor beta chains came from one sample sequenced in a study of T-cell memory formation after mild COVID-19. TCRdb reprocessed the 5' RACE reads with MiXCR, giving one entry per CDR3 protein. The sample lists about 240,000 distinct CDR3 sequences; around a tenth were seen once. The sequenced sample consisted of PBMCs or a T cell subset sorted from them (not recorded which). These receptors all stem from a man between 18 and 29 years old who had mild COVID-19 (a few samples of this study predate the infection). Cell type and time point are not known.

The V gene is TRBV7-6, the J gene TRBJ1-1, with D unresolved. The V end lost 3 bases, the J end lost 4 bases, and 9 bases lay between the germline ends. Germline loops: CDR1 SGHVS, CDR2 FNYEAQ. The CDR3 is made up of 13 amino acids. The CDR3 DNA reads TGTGCCAGCAGCTTTGAGGGTGGCACTGAAGCTTTCTTT. Protein sequence: CASSFEGGTEAFF.

The chain has TRBV5-1 and TRBJ2-7, with 11 bases lining up with TRBD1. V shed 3 bases, J shed 5 bases, and the junction held 4 bases outside the gene matches. This CDR3 is built from 14 residues. Germline lookup yields CDR1 SGHRS and CDR2 YFSETQ. The CDR3 DNA reads TGCGCCAGCAGCTCCGGGACAGGGGGGCACGAGCAGTACTTC. Translating it yields CASSSGTGGHEQYF.

V gene TRBV7-9 combines with J gene TRBJ2-7; possible D gene TRBD2, 6 bases. The CDR3 is made up of 12 amino acids. The V and J ends lost 5 bases and 5 bases respectively, with 10 bases between them. Germline V lookup: CDR1 SEHNR, CDR2 FQNEAQ (reference sequence). CDR3 sequence (DNA): TGTGCCAGCAGCCACCCGGGGGACGAGCAGTACTTC. This sequence encodes CASSHPGDEQYF.

V and J are TRBV7-9 and TRBJ1-2, with D tentatively TRBD1 (5 bases). The germline V gene encodes CDR1 SEHNR and CDR2 FQNEAQ (reference sequence). V shed 3 bases and J shed 6 bases, with 11 bases lying between them. This CDR3 is built from 13 residues. Here the CDR3 reads CASSFPGTHGYTF. The CDR3 bases are TGTGCCAGCAGCTTTCCAGGGACTCATGGCTACACCTTC.

This clonotype has more than one count but fewer than ten. The chain recombines TRBV4-1 with TRBJ2-3; the match to TRBD1 covers 7 bases. The V and J ends lost 1 base and 4 bases, in that order; junction bases with no gene match: 11. The CDR3 is 17 residues long. From germline, CDR1 is MGHRA and CDR2 YSYEKL. CDR3 loop: CASSQGQGLPFADTQYF. The CDR3 coding sequence is TGCGCCAGCAGCCAAGGACAGGGTTTACCTTTCGCAGATACGCAGTATTTT.

In regard to this clonotype: This may be a read error, as it is one base from a much larger clone. The chain recombines TRBV7-3 with TRBJ2-1; D call uncertain. Germline CDR1 reads SGHTA; CDR2 reads FQGTGA. This CDR3 is 16 amino acids long. The CDR3, as DNA: TGTGCCAGCAGCTTGGAACCAAGCGCGTTCTACAATGAGCAGCTCTTC. Its protein is CASSLEPSAFYNEQLF.

This clonotype was found a few times. The rearrangement uses TRBV21-1 and TRBJ1-5. TRBV21-1 is tagged as a pseudogene. CDR3 size: 16 residues. CDR3 protein: CASSQPPGLSGGPQHF. The CDR3 DNA follows: TGTGCCAGCTCCCAACCTCCTGGACTGAGCGGAGGGCCCCAGCATTTT.

The V call is TRBV4-3, the J call TRBJ2-7; D is unclear. The CDR3 is 13 residues long. Per the germline V gene, CDR1 is LGHNA and CDR2 is YSLEER. The V end was cut by 3 bases, the J end by 6 bases, with 12 bases between. In DNA, the CDR3 is TGCGCCAGCAGCCAGCAAGCCGGACGCGAGCAGTACTTC. This encodes CASSQQAGREQYF.

The chain couples TRBV12-3 or TRBV12-4 to TRBJ2-6; unclear D gene. The ends were cut back, 7 bases at V and 3 bases at J, with 13 bases in the middle. The CDR3 loop spans 15 amino acids. In DNA form, the CDR3 reads TGTGCCAGCACTTCAAGGGCCGGTGGGGCCAACGTCCTGACTTTC. Translated, it gives CASTSRAGGANVLTF.

This clonotype was detected only a few times. The CDR3 protein is CASSFKGWTDTQYF. CDR3 DNA: TGTGCCAGCAGCTTCAAGGGGTGGACAGATACGCAGTATTTT. The chain recombines TRBV7-8 with TRBJ2-3; tentative D call: TRBD1 (5 bases). CDR1 and CDR2 (germline): SGHVS, FQNEAQ. The V end lost 3 bases, the J end lost 3 bases, and 10 bases lay between the germline ends. There are 14 residues in the CDR3.

V and J are TRBV7-2 and TRBJ2-2; D is unclear. CDR1 SGHTA and CDR2 FQGNSA come from the germline V gene. V lost 2 bases and J lost 7, with 8 bases in between. This CDR3 contains 13 residues. CDR3 sequence reads: CASSLRQIGELFF. Here the CDR3 DNA reads TGTGCCAGCAGCTTAAGGCAGATCGGGGAGCTGTTTTTT.

The V gene is TRBV5-6, the J gene TRBJ1-1; tentatively, D is TRBD1 (5 bases). This CDR3 has 15 residues. The V gene's germline CDR1 is SGHDT and CDR2 YYEEEE. V was trimmed by 1 base and J by 4 bases, leaving 14 bases between them. The CDR3 here is CASSLRQGVGTEAFF. In DNA form, the CDR3 reads TGTGCCAGCAGCTTGCGTCAGGGTGTCGGCACTGAAGCTTTCTTT.

V gene TRBV29-1 combines with J gene TRBJ2-1; 9 bases are shared with TRBD2. Trimming took 6 bases from V and 4 from J; bases not matched to a gene: 16. The CDR3 contains 17 residues. Germline CDR1 and CDR2: SQVTM and ANQGSEA. CDR3 residues: CSVPQRMTSGLYNEQFF. CDR3 coding DNA: TGCAGCGTCCCCCAAAGGATGACTAGCGGACTATACAATGAGCAGTTCTTC.

A few counts support this clonotype. The chain links TRBV6-5 to TRBJ2-7; 8 bases line up with TRBD1. This CDR3 has 14 residues. Germline CDR1 is MNHEY and CDR2 is SVGAGI. With 5 bases clipped from V and 2 bases from J, the junction kept 5 bases outside the gene matches. The CDR3 DNA reads as TGTGCCAGCAGTCGTGGGACAGGCCCCTACGAGCAGTACTTC. Protein sequence: CASSRGTGPYEQYF.

This clonotype was detected ten times or more. This rearrangement joins TRBV11-2 to TRBJ2-1, with 8 positions matching TRBD1. The V and J ends lost 0 bases and 4 bases, in that order; junction bases with no gene match: 2. The CDR3 is 15 amino acids. Germline-derived CDR1 and CDR2 are SGHAT and FQNNGV. The CDR3 nucleotides are TGTGCCAGCAGCTTAGATCGGACAGGGTACAATGAGCAGTTCTTC. Encoded protein: CASSLDRTGYNEQFF.

The chain carries TRBV20-1 and TRBJ1-1; 9 bases fit TRBD1. Germline V gene lookup returns CDR1 DFQATT and CDR2 SNEGSKA (reference sequence). The CDR3 contains 14 residues. V shed 3 bases and J 0 bases; nucleotides not matched to a gene: 2. CDR3 residues: CSARGDRVNTEAFF. DNA of the CDR3: TGCAGTGCTAGGGGGGACAGGGTGAACACTGAAGCTTTCTTT.

The chain is built from TRBV6-6 and TRBJ2-3; possibly TRBD1 or TRBD2 for D (5 bases each). The germline V gene has CDR1 MNHNY and CDR2 SVGAGI (reference sequence). This CDR3 spans 12 amino acids. The V end lost 7 bases, the J end lost 4 bases, and 9 bases lay between the germline ends. CDR3 amino acids: CASTSRADTQYF. In DNA, the CDR3 is TGTGCCAGCACTAGCAGGGCAGATACGCAGTATTTT.

This clonotype was counted at least ten times. This rearrangement joins TRBV15 to TRBJ2-1; either TRBD1 or TRBD2 may fit D (5 bases each). Trimming shortened V by 0 bases and J by 4 bases, and 16 bases separated the two germline ends. Germline V gene sequence: CDR1 LNHNV, CDR2 YYDKDF (reference sequence). The CDR3 is 17 residues long. The CDR3 region is CATSRDAGTQPYNEQFF. In DNA form, the CDR3 reads TGTGCCACCAGCAGAGACGCAGGGACCCAACCGTACAATGAGCAGTTCTTC.

The genes are TRBV4-1 and TRBJ2-1; weak D call: TRBD2 (6 bases). CDR3 length equals 14 residues. The V end lost 9 bases, the J end lost 0 bases, and 12 bases lay between the germline ends. Germline V gene sequence: CDR1 MGHRA, CDR2 YSYEKL. CDR3 loop: CASGETSSYNEQFF. The CDR3 DNA follows: TGCGCCAGTGGGGAGACTAGCTCCTACAATGAGCAGTTCTTC.

Only a few counts were recorded for this clonotype. This chain joins TRBV11-2 and TRBJ2-7; TRBD1 is a possible D gene (5 bases). V shed 5 bases and J shed 1 base, with 15 bases lying between them. The CDR3 consists of 15 residues. Germline CDR1 SGHAT, CDR2 FQNNGV. CDR3 sequence reads: CASSLALQGSYEQYF. As DNA, the CDR3 is TGTGCCAGCAGCCTCGCCCTGCAGGGTTCCTACGAGCAGTACTTC.

This clonotype was seen only a few times. The chain uses TRBV5-1 and TRBJ1-1; weak D call: TRBD1 (5 bases). V lost 2 bases, J lost 0 bases, and 14 bases lay in between. Germline V gives CDR1 SGHRS, CDR2 YFSETQ. The CDR3 has 16 residues. CDR3 bases: TGCGCCAGCAGCTTTTCTTCCGGGGGAATGAACACTGAAGCTTTCTTT. Protein sequence: CASSFSSGGMNTEAFF.

This clonotype was counted many times. The rearrangement uses TRBV5-1 and TRBJ1-2; 10 bases fit TRBD1. V trimming: 2 bases; J trimming: 6 bases; junction bases outside the gene matches: 7. The CDR3 contains 15 residues. Germline loops: CDR1 SGHRS, CDR2 YFSETQ. For the CDR3, the DNA is TGCGCCAGCAGCTTCGGACAGGGGGAAAGGGATGGCTACACCTTC. This translates into CASSFGQGERDGYTF.

A few counts support this clonotype. The CDR3 DNA sequence: TGTGCCAGCAGTTTGCTGTCCCGCAGTAGTAATGAAAAACTGTTTTTT. This sequence encodes CASSLLSRSSNEKLFF. The V call is TRBV12-3 or TRBV12-4, the J call TRBJ1-4; D unclear. Deletions cut 3 bases from V and 4 bases from J, with 15 bases between. The CDR3 has 16 amino acids.

The chain links TRBV28 to TRBJ2-1; 8 nucleotides line up with TRBD1. V shed 2 bases, J shed 5 bases, and the junction held 8 bases outside the gene matches. Germline-derived CDR1 and CDR2 are MDHEN and SYDVKM. This CDR3 has 16 amino acids. As DNA, the CDR3 is TGTGCCAGCAGTTTAAAGGACAGGGCCCAAAACAATGAGCAGTTCTTC. This sequence encodes CASSLKDRAQNNEQFF.

There are a few counts of this clonotype. CDR3 bases: TGCGCCAGCAGCCCCGGACCGGGTGCTTATGGCTACACCTTC. As protein: CASSPGPGAYGYTF. The chain links TRBV4-1 to TRBJ1-2; D is unclear. The CDR3 totals 14 residues. Germline assignment: CDR1 MGHRA and CDR2 YSYEKL. V was trimmed by 4 bases and J by 5 bases, leaving 14 bases between them.

V and J are TRBV29-1 and TRBJ1-4; no firm D call. V lost 4 bases and J 3 bases, leaving 6 bases between the germline ends. The CDR3 totals 12 residues. Germline V gives CDR1 SQVTM, CDR2 ANQGSEA. CDR3: CSVGSPNEKLFF. The CDR3, as DNA: TGCAGCGTTGGGAGTCCTAATGAAAAACTGTTTTTT.

This clonotype appeared a few times. The V and J genes are TRBV5-1 and TRBJ1-2, with D hard to call. CDR1 SGHRS and CDR2 YFSETQ come from the germline V gene. The V end lost 0 bases, the J end lost 4 bases, and 10 bases lay between the germline ends. The CDR3 extends over 14 amino acids. The CDR3 nucleotides read TGCGCCAGCAGCTTGGGCCCAGCCAGCTATGGCTACACCTTC. The encoded protein is CASSLGPASYGYTF.